The 22 T cell receptor beta chains given below trace back to one sample, sequenced in a study of blood T cells in healthy people across ages. With a J-beta primer mix and a sample-barcoded 5' primer, a second PCR ran about 7 to 12 cycles. TCRdb reprocessed the 5' RACE reads with MiXCR, giving one entry per CDR3 protein. The sample lists 600,000 to 650,000 distinct CDR3 sequences; under 70% were seen once. The source material was blood. The receptors come from a man between 60 and 75 years old in good health.

V gene TRBV5-5 combines with J gene TRBJ1-6, with unresolved D. V was cut by 2 bases and J by 8 bases, with 11 bases left in between. The CDR3 has 14 residues. Germline assignment: CDR1 SGHKS and CDR2 YYEKEE (reference sequence). The DNA of the CDR3 is TGTGCCAGCAGCTTTTCCCTTGTTGATTCACCCCTCCACTTT. It is translated as CASSFSLVDSPLHF. The full variable domain, rest sourced from reference TRBV5-5 and TRBJ1-6, is DAGVTQSPTHLIKTRGQQVTLRCSPISGHKSVSWYQQVLGQGPQFIFQYYEKEERGRGNFPDRFSARQFPNYSSELNVNALLLGDSALYLCASSFSLVDSPLHFGNGTRLTVT.

The chain employs TRBV20-1 and TRBJ2-3; D call uncertain. CDR1 is DFQATT, CDR2 SNEGSKA, per germline (reference sequence). V shed 6 bases and J shed 0 bases, with 16 bases lying between them. The CDR3 is 15 amino acids. The CDR3 region has the DNA TGCAGTGCAGTGACGGCCGGTCAGAGCACAGATACGCAGTATTTT. This gives the protein CSAVTAGQSTDTQYF.

In this sample, this clonotype turned up once. The genes are TRBV7-9 and TRBJ1-4; D not resolved. The CDR3 has 15 residues. V was shortened by 6 bases and J by 0 bases, with 11 bases between the two germline ends. Germline assignment: CDR1 SEHNR and CDR2 FQNEAQ (reference sequence). Here the CDR3 reads CASSQDAPTNEKLFF. CDR3 sequence (DNA): TGTGCCAGCAGTCAGGACGCTCCAACTAATGAAAAACTGTTTTTT.

The chain links TRBV29-1 to TRBJ2-7; TRBD2 agrees at 11 bases. The better agreement between TRBJ2-5 and the DNA end casts doubt on the J call. This CDR3 comprises 14 residues. Germline CDR1 is SQVTM and CDR2 is ANQGSEA. In nucleotides, the CDR3 is TGCAGCGTTGAACTAGCTAGCGGGGGGTCGACCCAGTACTTC. This translates into CSVELASGGSTQYF.

V and J are TRBV2 and TRBJ2-3; TRBD1 might be the D (6 bases). The CDR3 loop spans 14 amino acids. Germline CDR1 is SNHLY and CDR2 is FYNNEI. Trimming left V 4 bases short and J 3 bases short, with 11 bases between. This CDR3 is CASSGMTGTDTQYF. For the CDR3, the DNA is TGTGCCAGCAGTGGCATGACAGGTACAGATACGCAGTATTTT. Combining the CDR3 with reference TRBV2 and TRBJ2-3 gives the whole variable domain EPEVTQTPSHQVTQMGQEVILRCVPISNHLYFYWYRQILGQKVEFLVSFYNNEISEKSEIFDDQFSVERPDGSNFTLKIRSTKLEDSAMYFCASSGMTGTDTQYFGPGTRLTVL.

This clonotype was counted between two and nine times. The chain recombines TRBV5-1 with TRBJ2-3, with D tentatively TRBD1 (6 bases). Germline V CDR1 and CDR2: SGHRS, YFSETQ. This CDR3 comprises 16 residues. V lost 0 bases and J 2 bases, leaving 13 bases between the germline ends. CDR3 sequence: CASSLGERTDTDTQYF. CDR3 sequence (DNA): TGCGCCAGCAGCTTGGGCGAAAGGACAGACACAGATACGCAGTATTTT.

The chain combines TRBV27 with TRBJ1-2; D gene unclear. The CDR3 totals 12 residues. Germline V lookup: CDR1 MNHEY, CDR2 SMNVEV (reference sequence). V was cut by 2 bases and J by 6 bases, with 7 bases left in between. CDR3 in DNA: TGTGCCAGCAGTTTAAAAGGCCATGGCTACACCTTC. Amino acids: CASSLKGHGYTF.

This clonotype was detected a few times. The V gene is TRBV28, the J gene TRBJ2-1, with D tentatively TRBD2 (6 bases). CDR1 is MDHEN, CDR2 SYDVKM, per germline. The CDR3 totals 14 residues. V lost 5 bases and J 6 bases, leaving 14 bases between the germline ends. Here the CDR3 reads CASSPRRVFNEQFF. The DNA for the CDR3 is TGTGCCAGCAGTCCAAGGAGGGTATTCAATGAGCAGTTCTTC.

This chain links TRBV20-1 with TRBJ1-1; D remains unclear. The CDR3 consists of 11 residues. CDR1 and CDR2 (germline): DFQATT, SNEGSKA (reference sequence). V was shortened by 6 bases and J by 1 base, with 6 bases between the two germline ends. CDR3 nucleotides: TGCAGTGCCATTGAGAACACTGAAGCTTTCTTT. Translated: CSAIENTEAFF.

V gene TRBV5-1 combines with J gene TRBJ2-7; D perhaps matches TRBD1 (6 bases). The CDR3 runs 12 residues. Germline V gene lookup returns CDR1 SGHRS and CDR2 YFSETQ. The V and J ends lost 5 bases and 2 bases respectively, with 8 bases between them. The CDR3 sequence is CASRSGAYEQYF. As DNA, the CDR3 is TGCGCCAGCAGATCAGGGGCCTACGAGCAGTACTTC.

The rearrangement joins TRBV12-3 or TRBV12-4 to TRBJ1-2; D gene ambiguous. The CDR3 totals 13 residues. Trimming cost V 2 bases and J 6 bases, with 10 bases left between them. The CDR3 bases are TGTGCCAGCAGTTTATGGAGGGATGATGGCTACACCTTC. Encoded protein: CASSLWRDDGYTF.

This clonotype was counted ten times or more. The chain couples TRBV11-2 to TRBJ2-3; D gene uncertain. V lost 5 bases and J lost 2, with 8 bases in between. This CDR3 is 13 amino acids long. Germline V CDR1 and CDR2: SGHAT, FQNNGV. CDR3 coding DNA: TGTGCCAGCAGCAGTGTAGTCACAGATACGCAGTATTTT. It translates to CASSSVVTDTQYF.

Remarks on this clonotype: Germline and junction disagree at one end, which may indicate a read error. The genes are TRBV18 and TRBJ2-3; D perhaps matches TRBD1 (6 bases). From germline, CDR1 is KGHSH and CDR2 LQKENI. This CDR3 contains 14 residues. The CDR3 region is CASSPKGETNTQYF. DNA of the CDR3: TGTGCCAGCTCACCAAAGGGGGAGACAAATACACAGTATTTT.

This clonotype appeared a few times. DNA for the CDR3: TGTGCCAGCAGTTTTTGGCAGGGCGGAGATACGCAGTATTTT. It translates to CASSFWQGGDTQYF. The gene calls are TRBV12-3 or TRBV12-4 and TRBJ2-3, with D possibly being TRBD1 (5 bases). The CDR3 covers 14 residues. Trimming took 3 bases from V and 5 from J, leaving 12 bases between them.

The genes are TRBV12-3 or TRBV12-4 and TRBJ2-3; D is unresolved. V was trimmed by 3 bases and J by 6 bases, leaving 7 bases between them. The CDR3 sequence is 12 residues long. CDR3 nucleotide sequence: TGTGCCAGCAGTTTCCTAGTGGATACGCAGTATTTT. Translation: CASSFLVDTQYF.

This chain links TRBV5-1 with TRBJ2-3; D ambiguous. This CDR3 region has 12 residues. Trimming shortened V by 5 bases and J by 2 bases, and 6 bases separated the two germline ends. Germline CDR1 and CDR2: SGHRS and YFSETQ. DNA of the CDR3: TGCGCCAGCAGGACGGCCACAGATACGCAGTATTTT. Translation: CASRTATDTQYF.

This chain uses TRBV20-1 with TRBJ2-1, with TRBD2 matching 10 bases. This CDR3 has 18 residues. The V segment lost 3 bases and the J segment 0 bases; nucleotides outside the gene matches: 11. CDR1 DFQATT and CDR2 SNEGSKA come from the germline V gene (reference sequence). Here the CDR3 reads CSASRSGGAGHSYNEQFF. The CDR3 nucleotides are TGCAGTGCTAGCCGCAGCGGGGGGGCAGGACACTCCTACAATGAGCAGTTCTTC.

The rearrangement joins TRBV29-1 to TRBJ1-2, with D possibly TRBD1 on 5 matching bases. CDR1 and CDR2 from the germline V gene are SQVTM and ANQGSEA. The CDR3 length is 14 residues. V was trimmed by 6 bases and J by 1 base, leaving 15 bases between them. The CDR3 is CSVRPRQINYGYTF. Here the CDR3 DNA reads TGCAGCGTCCGACCGAGACAGATTAACTATGGCTACACCTTC.

This clonotype was found many times. The V gene is TRBV7-2, the J gene TRBJ2-7; 9 positions agree with TRBD1. The CDR3 is made up of 14 amino acids. Germline V gives CDR1 SGHTA, CDR2 FQGNSA. Losses at the gene ends were 4 bases for V and 2 bases for J; bases not matched to a gene: 3. The chain's CDR3 is CASSSGQGTYEQYF. As DNA, the CDR3 is TGTGCCAGCAGCTCGGGACAGGGAACCTACGAGCAGTACTTC. Looking up the rest from reference TRBV7-2 and TRBJ2-7 gives the full variable domain: GAGVSQSPSNKVTEKGKDVELRCDPISGHTALYWYRQSLGQGLEFLIYFQGNSAPDKSGLPSDRFSAERTGGSVSTLTIQRTQQEDSAVYLCASSSGQGTYEQYFGPGTRLTVT.

The chain is built from TRBV20-1 and TRBJ2-3; D gene ambiguous. The V end was cut by 1 base, the J end by 0 bases, with 8 bases between. The CDR3 is made up of 14 amino acids. The germline V gene encodes CDR1 DFQATT and CDR2 SNEGSKA (reference sequence). The CDR3 nucleotides are TGCAGTGCTAGAGTACTGCTAAGCACAGATACGCAGTATTTT. It is translated as CSARVLLSTDTQYF.

This clonotype was counted once. The CDR3 loop reads CASSSPTVSNTEAFF. The DNA of the CDR3 is TGTGCCAGCAGTTCACCGACAGTATCGAACACTGAAGCTTTCTTT. This chain uses TRBV28 with TRBJ1-1; possibly TRBD1 for D (5 bases). The CDR3 is 15 residues long. Trimming shortened V by 4 bases and J by 1 base, and 13 bases separated the two germline ends. Germline values: CDR1 MDHEN, CDR2 SYDVKM. Supplemented by reference TRBV28 and TRBJ1-1, the full variable domain reads DVKVTQSSRYLVKRTGEKVFLECVQDMDHENMFWYRQDPGLGLRLIYFSYDVKMKEKGDIPEGYSVSREKKERFSLILESASTNQTSMYLCASSSPTVSNTEAFFGQGTRLTVV.

This clonotype appeared a few times. The chain combines TRBV7-2 with TRBJ2-7; TRBD1 agrees at 9 bases. Germline V lookup: CDR1 SGHTA, CDR2 FQGNSA. Germline trimming cut 5 bases from V and 3 bases from J; bases unmatched to any gene: 5. The CDR3 spans 14 residues. The CDR3 DNA follows: TGTGCCAGCAGCCACCGGGACAGGGTCTACGAGCAGTACTTC. As protein: CASSHRDRVYEQYF.